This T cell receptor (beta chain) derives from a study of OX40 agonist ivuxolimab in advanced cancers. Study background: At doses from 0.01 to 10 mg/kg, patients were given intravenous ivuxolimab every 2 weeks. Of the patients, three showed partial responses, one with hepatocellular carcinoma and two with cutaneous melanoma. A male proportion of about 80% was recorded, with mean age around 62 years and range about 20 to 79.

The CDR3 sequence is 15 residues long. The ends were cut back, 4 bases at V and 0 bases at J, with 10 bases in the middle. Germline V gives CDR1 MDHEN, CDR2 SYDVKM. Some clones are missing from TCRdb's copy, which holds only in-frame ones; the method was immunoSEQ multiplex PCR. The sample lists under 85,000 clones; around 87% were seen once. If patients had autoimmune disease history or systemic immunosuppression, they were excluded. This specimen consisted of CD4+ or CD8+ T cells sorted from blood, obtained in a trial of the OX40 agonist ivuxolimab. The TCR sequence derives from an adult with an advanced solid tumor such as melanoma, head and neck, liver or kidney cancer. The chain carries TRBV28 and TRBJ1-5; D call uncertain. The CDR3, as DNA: TGTGCCAGCAGTTCCGATGGGTATAGCAATCAGCCCCAGCATTTT. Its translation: CASSSDGYSNQPQHF.